A single sample gave rise to the 20 T cell receptor beta chains below, sequenced in a study of cytomegalovirus exposure and HLA in healthy donors. Here immunoSEQ multiplex PCR was the method, and the copy in TCRdb shows in-frame clones only, minus some. The sample holds some 74,000 clones; 80% to 95% are singletons and the top ten take about 3.9%. The sample was PBMCs. Receptors were obtained from a woman aged 25 to 45 in good health and CMV-seronegative.

This rearrangement joins TRBV5-1 to TRBJ2-7; tentatively, D is TRBD2 (6 bases). The length of the CDR3 is 13 residues. The germline V and J ends were trimmed by 5 bases and 3 bases, with 12 bases remaining between them. From germline, CDR1 is SGHRS and CDR2 YFSETQ. The CDR3 DNA reads as TGCGCCAGCAGGCGGGACGGGGGCTACGAGCAGTACTTC. Amino acid sequence: CASRRDGGYEQYF.

This chain uses TRBV28 with TRBJ1-5; D might be TRBD1 (6 bases). This CDR3 is built from 14 residues. Germline V gives CDR1 MDHEN, CDR2 SYDVKM. V was shortened by 5 bases and J by 3 bases, with 11 bases between the two germline ends. The CDR3 reads CASSAGVDNQPQHF. The CDR3, as DNA: TGTGCCAGCAGTGCAGGGGTCGACAATCAGCCCCAGCATTTT.

The V call is TRBV7-3, the J call TRBJ2-1; 14 bases line up with TRBD2. Per the germline V gene, CDR1 is SGHTA and CDR2 is FQGTGA. The length of the CDR3 is 15 residues. The trim removed 6 bases at V and 8 bases at J, leaving 6 bases unmatched. CDR3 nucleotides: TGTGCCAGCAGGGGGGGACTAGCGGGAGCCGATGAGCAGTTCTTC. Protein sequence: CASRGGLAGADEQFF.

V is TRBV7-3 and J is TRBJ2-7; 9 bases are shared with TRBD2. This CDR3 is built from 14 residues. The V gene end was trimmed by 2 bases and the J gene end by 2 bases; junction bases not matched to a gene: 1. Germline V gene sequence: CDR1 SGHTA, CDR2 FQGTGA. Written as DNA, the CDR3 is TGTGCCAGCAGCTTAGCGGGAGGGGCCTACGAGCAGTACTTC. Protein sequence: CASSLAGGAYEQYF. The whole variable domain, remainder taken from reference TRBV7-3 and TRBJ2-7, is GAGVSQTPSNKVTEKGKYVELRCDPISGHTALYWYRQSLGQGPEFLIYFQGTGAADDSGLPNDRFFAVRPEGSVSTLKIQRTERGDSAVYLCASSLAGGAYEQYFGPGTRLTVT.

The chain combines TRBV30 with TRBJ2-1, with 7 nucleotides matching TRBD1. The J segment lost 9 bases and the V segment lost 3 bases, leaving 11 bases of the junction unmatched. The CDR3 spans 14 residues. Germline CDR1 GTSNPN, CDR2 SVGIG (reference sequence). The CDR3 bases are TGTGCCTGGAGAGGGGGCTATGTCCGGGGTGAGCAGTTCTTC. As protein: CAWRGGYVRGEQFF.

The chain couples TRBV18 to TRBJ2-1; D might be TRBD2 (5 bases). Germline CDR1 is KGHSH and CDR2 is LQKENI. Trimming cost V 4 bases and J 8 bases, with 12 bases left between them. This CDR3 comprises 13 residues. This CDR3 is CASSRAGGHEQFF. The CDR3 DNA sequence: TGTGCCAGCTCACGGGCTGGAGGTCATGAGCAGTTCTTC. The full variable domain, rest sourced from reference TRBV18 and TRBJ2-1, is NAGVMQNPRHLVRRRGQEARLRCSPMKGHSHVYWYRQLPEEGLKFMVYLQKENIIDESGMPKERFSAEFPKEGPSILRIQQVVRGDSAAYFCASSRAGGHEQFFGPGTRLTVL.

The genes are TRBV7-9 and TRBJ2-2; D is perhaps TRBD2 (6 bases). Germline CDR1 SEHNR, CDR2 FQNEAQ (reference sequence). This CDR3 has 16 residues. Between the trimmed V and J ends, which lost 3 bases and 4 bases, there was a span of 15 bases. CDR3 DNA sequence: TGTGCCAGCAGCTTGGCCGGGAGTGTGGTCACCGGGGAGCTGTTTTTT. The encoded protein is CASSLAGSVVTGELFF.

The chain recombines TRBV28 with TRBJ2-1, with 12 bases lining up with TRBD2. Germline assignment: CDR1 MDHEN and CDR2 SYDVKM. This CDR3 comprises 15 residues. The V and J ends lost 3 bases and 9 bases, in that order; junction bases with no gene match: 6. CDR3 coding DNA: TGTGCCAGCAGTTTGATGGCTAGCGGGAGGGGTGAGCAGTTCTTC. Translation gives CASSLMASGRGEQFF.

J is TRBJ2-1 and V is TRBV4-1; TRBD2 matches 10 bases. Trimming removed 4 bases from V and 0 bases from J; junction bases left unmatched: 6. The germline V gene encodes CDR1 MGHRA and CDR2 YSYEKL. The CDR3 is made up of 17 amino acids. In nucleotides, the CDR3 is TGCGCCAGCAGCCTCCGGACTAGCGGAAGCTCCTACAATGAGCAGTTCTTC. Translating gives CASSLRTSGSSYNEQFF.

The genes are TRBV2 and TRBJ1-1, with TRBD1 matching 8 bases. Germline values: CDR1 SNHLY, CDR2 FYNNEI. The V segment lost 11 bases and the J segment 6 bases; nucleotides outside the gene matches: 17. CDR3 size: 15 residues. CDR3: CASRGDRGGFSEAFF. The CDR3 coding sequence is TGTGCCTCCAGAGGCGACAGGGGAGGATTTTCTGAAGCTTTCTTT. Full variable domain (missing parts from reference TRBV2 and TRBJ1-1): EPEVTQTPSHQVTQMGQEVILRCVPISNHLYFYWYRQILGQKVEFLVSFYNNEISEKSEIFDDQFSVERPDGSNFTLKIRSTKLEDSAMYFCASRGDRGGFSEAFFGQGTRLTVV.

Comments on this clone: A read error may produce the germline difference seen at one junction end. The V gene is TRBV5-1, the J gene TRBJ1-2, with D perhaps matching TRBD1 (6 bases). The germline V gene encodes CDR1 SGHRS and CDR2 YFSETQ. The CDR3 has 12 amino acids. The CDR3: CASSEYGTTIAF. The CDR3 bases are TGCGCCAGCAGTGAATACGGGACAACAATTGCCTTC.

This clone was observed a single time. V gene TRBV5-1 combines with J gene TRBJ2-3; TRBD1 matches at 9 bases. This CDR3 has 15 residues. The germline V gene has CDR1 SGHRS and CDR2 YFSETQ. Trimming at V came to 7 bases and at J to 5 bases, leaving 11 bases not matched to a gene. CDR3 loop: CASGPGQGNRDTQYF. The CDR3 DNA sequence: TGCGCCAGCGGCCCGGGACAGGGTAATAGAGATACGCAGTATTTT. The full variable domain, its missing parts supplied by reference TRBV5-1 and TRBJ2-3, is KAGVTQTPRYLIKTRGQQVTLSCSPISGHRSVSWYQQTPGQGLQFLFEYFSETQRNKGNFPGRFSGRQFSNSRSEMNVSTLELGDSALYLCASGPGQGNRDTQYFGPGTRLTVL.

The genes are TRBV7-2 and TRBJ2-7; D remains ambiguous. V lost 5 bases to trimming and J lost 3 bases, with 11 bases between them. This CDR3 is 13 amino acids long. Germline V gives CDR1 SGHTA, CDR2 FQGNSA. CDR3 DNA sequence: TGTGCCAGCAGCCCAAACATAATCTACGAGCAGTACTTC. Translating it yields CASSPNIIYEQYF.

The CDR3 DNA sequence: TGTGCCAGCAGCCCCCAGGTTGAGGATACGCAGTATTTT. It yields the protein CASSPQVEDTQYF. The V gene is TRBV9, the J gene TRBJ2-3; D is unclear. V was cut by 4 bases and J by 6 bases, with 12 bases left in between. Germline CDR1 and CDR2: SGDLS and YYNGEE. CDR3 size: 13 residues. Complete variable domain (other parts from reference TRBV9 and TRBJ2-3): DSGVTQTPKHLITATGQRVTLRCSPRSGDLSVYWYQQSLDQGLQFLIQYYNGEERAKGNILERFSAQQFPDLHSELNLSSLELGDSALYFCASSPQVEDTQYFGPGTRLTVL.

This clone showed up just once. The chain links TRBV28 to TRBJ1-2, with TRBD1 identical over 10 bases. The CDR3 sequence is 17 residues long. Germline assignment: CDR1 MDHEN and CDR2 SYDVKM. V was pared by 1 base and J by 1 base, with 6 bases of the junction left unmatched. CDR3: CASSLSGTGDFNYGYTF. The CDR3 DNA follows: TGTGCCAGCAGTTTATCTGGGACAGGGGATTTTAACTATGGCTACACCTTC.

The chain joins TRBV19 to TRBJ2-3; weak D call: TRBD1 (5 bases). This CDR3 has 16 residues. V shed 8 bases and J shed 1 base, with 19 bases lying between them. Germline V gives CDR1 LNHDA, CDR2 SQIVND (reference sequence). The chain's CDR3 is CASRTKGQSGTDTQYF. The CDR3 nucleotides read TGTGCCAGTCGAACCAAGGGGCAGTCCGGCACAGATACGCAGTATTTT.

The chain recombines TRBV5-4 with TRBJ2-4; 8 positions agree with TRBD2. There are 14 residues in the CDR3. Germline V CDR1 and CDR2: SGHNT, YYREEE (reference sequence). The junction had 10 bases not matched to a gene; V was cut back by 7 bases and J by 7 bases. The CDR3 loop reads CASSGAGEGNIQYF. CDR3 DNA sequence: TGTGCCAGCTCCGGAGCGGGAGAGGGGAACATTCAGTACTTC.

The chain carries TRBV29-1 and TRBJ2-7, with D uncertain. This CDR3 has 11 amino acids. V shed 7 bases and J shed 3 bases, with 10 bases lying between them. CDR1 SQVTM and CDR2 ANQGSEA come from the germline V gene. CDR3 coding DNA: TGCAGCGCCTTACAGAGCTACGAGCAGTACTTC. This encodes CSALQSYEQYF.

The chain joins TRBV14 to TRBJ2-3; 15 nucleotides align to TRBD2. The CDR3 extends over 16 amino acids. Germline CDR1 is SGHDN and CDR2 is FVKESK. J gave up 12 bases and V 0 bases, and 7 bases lay outside the gene matches. CDR3: CASSQDGTSGGFPQYF. CDR3 sequence (DNA): TGTGCCAGCAGCCAAGACGGGACTAGCGGGGGGTTCCCACAGTATTTT.

The chain uses TRBV18 and TRBJ1-2; D call uncertain. With 3 bases removed from V and 6 bases from J, the gap between germline ends came to 8 bases. The CDR3 has 12 residues. Germline CDR1 reads KGHSH; CDR2 reads LQKENI. The CDR3 loop is CASSPKQDGYTF. The CDR3 nucleotides are TGTGCCAGCTCACCGAAGCAGGATGGCTACACCTTC.